The 12 T cell receptor beta chains below come from one sample, sequenced in a study of T cell repertoires in cytomegalovirus infection. In TCRdb, the reads were re-called with MiXCR into one record per CDR3 protein. The sample carries around 450,000 distinct CDR3 sequences, 25% to 40% recorded once. Sequenced material: PBMCs. Every receptor here comes from a human donor in good health (CMV status not recorded). Some clones in this sample may be carry-over from other donors' samples.

The V and J genes are TRBV14 and TRBJ1-2, with D possibly being TRBD1 (5 bases). The V gene's germline CDR1 is SGHDN and CDR2 FVKESK. V was pared by 1 base and J by 7 bases, with 19 bases between. The CDR3 runs to 16 residues. The CDR3 sequence: CASSQVHGRAGFGYTF. CDR3 in DNA: TGTGCCAGCAGCCAAGTCCACGGAAGGGCAGGGTTTGGCTACACCTTC.

Remarks on this clonotype: A much more abundant neighbour one base away suggests this may be a read error. The conserved phenylalanine or tryptophan normally closing the CDR3 is absent here, so this likely arose from a read error. The chain uses TRBV12-3 or TRBV12-4 and TRBJ1-1, with a possible D match to TRBD1 (5 bases). The CDR3 sequence is 12 residues long. V was trimmed by 1 base and J by 11 bases, leaving 11 bases between them. This CDR3 reads CASSLEGWGAFL. CDR3 in DNA: TGTGCCAGCAGTTTAGAGGGATGGGGGGCTTTCCTT.

This clonotype appeared many times. The V call is TRBV7-2, the J call TRBJ1-5, with 8 nucleotides matching TRBD1. The V and J ends lost 5 bases and 9 bases, in that order; junction bases with no gene match: 6. The CDR3 is 13 residues long. The germline gives CDR1 SGHTA, CDR2 FQGNSA. The CDR3 loop reads CASSDRGPGPQHF. The CDR3 DNA sequence: TGTGCCAGCAGCGACAGGGGTCCAGGGCCCCAGCATTTT. Full variable domain (remainder filled in from reference TRBV7-2 and TRBJ1-5): GAGVSQSPSNKVTEKGKDVELRCDPISGHTALYWYRQSLGQGLEFLIYFQGNSAPDKSGLPSDRFSAERTGGSVSTLTIQRTQQEDSAVYLCASSDRGPGPQHFGDGTRLSIL.

V and J are TRBV20-1 and TRBJ2-1, with D perhaps TRBD1 (6 bases). CDR1 and CDR2 (germline): DFQATT, SNEGSKA (reference sequence). CDR3 length: 14 residues. Trimming removed 2 bases from V and 5 bases from J, with 13 bases in between. The CDR3 bases are TGCAGTGCTAGACACCCGACAGGTCACAATGAGCAGTTCTTC. Protein product: CSARHPTGHNEQFF.

The rearrangement links TRBV28 to TRBJ2-5; 7 bases fit TRBD1. V lost 6 bases to trimming and J lost 2 bases; unmatched junction nucleotides: 9. CDR3 length: 15 amino acids. CDR1 MDHEN and CDR2 SYDVKM come from the germline V gene. CDR3 nucleotide sequence: TGTGCCAGCAGACCTGAGGGGGCTGAACAAGAGACCCAGTACTTC. Residues: CASRPEGAEQETQYF.

This clonotype was seen many times. The chain combines TRBV11-2 with TRBJ2-3, with unresolved D. The CDR3 runs 14 residues. CDR1 SGHAT and CDR2 FQNNGV come from the germline V gene. The ends were cut back, 1 base at V and 2 bases at J, with 7 bases in the middle. The CDR3 region has the DNA TGTGCCAGCAGCTTAGTTGGGAACACAGATACGCAGTATTTT. As protein: CASSLVGNTDTQYF.

The chain recombines TRBV12-5 with TRBJ1-1, with a weak D call TRBD1 (5 bases). The length of the CDR3 is 16 residues. Germline V gives CDR1 LGHNT, CDR2 FRNRAP. Trimming pared 3 bases from V and 1 base from J, leaving 15 bases between. CDR3 DNA: TGTGCTAGTGGTTTTGGGGCAGACCCATCGAACACTGAAGCTTTCTTT. Translation gives CASGFGADPSNTEAFF.

This clonotype was counted a few times. The V call is TRBV4-2, the J call TRBJ1-1; perhaps TRBD1 as D (6 bases). The CDR3 length is 15 residues. The germline gives CDR1 LGHNA, CDR2 YNFKEQ. V gave up 0 bases and J gave up 5 bases, with 13 bases separating them. CDR3 protein: CASSQEGGASTEAFF. CDR3 sequence (DNA): TGTGCCAGCAGCCAAGAGGGGGGGGCGAGTACTGAAGCTTTCTTT.

The chain combines TRBV20-1 with TRBJ2-2; no definite D call. The CDR3 runs 11 residues. The germline V gene encodes CDR1 DFQATT and CDR2 SNEGSKA (reference sequence). V lost 2 bases and J 10 bases, leaving 8 bases between the germline ends. CDR3 coding DNA: TGCAGTGCTAGACTAATTACGGAGCTGTTTTTT. Translated, it gives CSARLITELFF.

At least ten counts were recorded for this clonotype. The rearrangement uses TRBV12-3 or TRBV12-4 and TRBJ2-6; a weak D match, TRBD1 (5 bases). V dropped 5 bases and J dropped 3 bases, with 11 bases sitting between them. This CDR3 comprises 15 residues. The CDR3 DNA reads as TGTGCCAGCAGTGTGCAGGGTAATGGGGCCAACGTCCTGACTTTC. Its translation is CASSVQGNGANVLTF.

In this sample, this clonotype turned up once. The junction and the germline gene differ at one end; a read error may be behind it. This chain uses TRBV4-3 with TRBJ1-2; D call uncertain. The CDR3 is made up of 15 amino acids. Germline assignment: CDR1 LGHNA and CDR2 YSLEER. CDR3 nucleotide sequence: TGCGCCAGCAGACAAATCGCTAGTAGTATCTATGTCTACACCTTC. This codes for CASRQIASSIYVYTF.

This clonotype was counted only a few times. V usage is TRBV6-5 and J usage is TRBJ2-3; 12 bases align to TRBD2. The J segment lost 2 bases and the V segment lost 4 bases, leaving 4 bases of the junction unmatched. Germline lookup yields CDR1 MNHEY and CDR2 SVGAGI. CDR3 size: 16 residues. CDR3 residues: CASSLTSGGLTDTQYF. The CDR3 DNA is TGTGCCAGCAGTTTGACTAGCGGGGGCCTCACAGATACGCAGTATTTT.